These T cell receptor beta chains were read from a single sample in a study of cytomegalovirus exposure and HLA in healthy donors. The table came from immunoSEQ multiplex PCR; TCRdb's copy has only in-frame clones and leaves some out. The data contain more than 150,000 clones, roughly 84% of them singletons. Source material: PBMCs. All receptors derive from a girl younger than two in good health and CMV-seronegative. Both conserved end residues are part of each CDR3. Fields, in order: V gene, D gene, CDR3 protein. A D gene is named only where the DNA matches it firmly.

>TRBV7-2|TRBD1
CASSLAPTGTELGNTIYF
>TRBV5-4|NA
CASRSGTPYSGNTIYF
>TRBV7-6|NA
CASSLEFGSPLHF
>TRBV2|TRBD1
CASRESTGVPDTQYF
>TRBV29-1|NA
CSVELGSSYEQYF
>TRBV10-3|NA
CAISESAGSYNEQFF
>TRBV7-3|TRBD2
CASSLLPSGSADTQYF
>TRBV28|TRBD2
CASSLGPHLAGVRETQYF
>TRBV12-5|NA
CASGLVQFRSPTYEQYF
>TRBV6-5|NA
CASTPEVGNTEAFF
>TRBV2|TRBD2
CASWGGGGAHEQYF
>TRBV5-4|TRBD2
CASSLDRLASYEQYF
>TRBV5-6|TRBD1
CASSPTMGQGGYTF
>TRBV15|TRBD1
CATSREGGQGLNTIYF
>TRBV6-5|NA
CASSYSGGLSYEQYF
>TRBV7-9|TRBD1
CASSLVDRLFGYTF
>TRBV7-9|NA
CASSLAGGPQTQYF
>TRBV18|NA
CASSPLQGLIYGYTF
>TRBV5-4|NA
CASSQQGNDGYTF
>TRBV5-6|NA
CASSLSKRAGVNYGYTF
>TRBV7-2|TRBD2
CASSLWASGRGELFF
>TRBV5-4|TRBD1
CASRFGQGAHNEQFF
>TRBV21-1|NA
CASSTKKGADYGYTF
>TRBV7-9|NA
CSSSFGQDTQYF
>TRBV4-3|TRBD2
CASSQGLAGNEQYF
>TRBV4-3|NA
CASSQDPLADAYEQYF
>TRBV2|TRBD1
CASSGTGIGRELFF
>TRBV7-3|TRBD1
CASSESGTVGEQYF
>TRBV7-3|TRBD1
CASSPTGGAPGELFF
>TRBV12-5|NA
CASGLSETQYF
>TRBV4-2|NA
CASSQMPSYAGADEQYF
>TRBV9|TRBD1
CASSDPGQRAGELFF
>TRBV6-6|TRBD1
CASSYPRQGARNF
>TRBV7-9|NA
CSSSLFGHEQFF
>TRBV7-2|TRBD2
CASSFGLAGTDTQYF
>TRBV6-5|TRBD1
CASSGTGYGYTF
>TRBV6-5|NA
CASQVGAYGYTF
>TRBV19|NA
CASSLGGLLLLNQPQHF
>TRBV19|NA
CASTLNTEAFF
>TRBV13|NA
CASRRPSGLTDTQYF
>TRBV6-1|TRBD2
CASKRGQETQYF
>TRBV30|NA
CAWSSGERYEQYF
>TRBV7-2|TRBD1
CASSLTGGRFGANVLTF
>TRBV11-1|NA
CASSSGSTKETQYF
>TRBV6-1|TRBD1
CASIDRVSYEQYF
>TRBV7-9|NA
CSSSFGTNYEQYF
>TRBV7-6|TRBD2
CASSPGLAVYNEQFF
>TRBV2|NA
CASMIAGSNQPQHF
>TRBV4-2|TRBD1
CASSQGGTGRETQYF
>TRBV21-1|NA
CASPMGPNGELFF
>TRBV5-1|TRBD2
CASNAGGGTGELFF
>TRBV4-2|TRBD2
CASSPGRANTGELFF
>TRBV7-6|NA
CASSLARGLTGELFF
>TRBV6-5|NA
CASSYDRINEQFF